This T cell receptor (beta chain) came from a study of T cells after yellow fever vaccination. Findings and caveats of the study: Post-booster samples contained most primary-vaccination clones (around 96% CD4, around 89% CD8).

Points on this clonotype: Antigen unknown.

Germline V gene data show CDR1 as KGHDR and CDR2 as SFDVKD. The CDR3 has 11 amino acids. The germline V and J ends were trimmed by 1 base and 8 bases, with 3 bases remaining between them. Using its own MiXCR run on the 5' RACE reads, TCRdb lists one record per CDR3 protein. The sample lists around 300,000 distinct CDR3 sequences, roughly 13% occurring once. Sequenced material: CD4+ T cells sorted from PBMCs, taken 45 days after the yellow fever booster vaccination. This chain uses TRBV24-1 with TRBJ2-3, with no clear D. The clonotype was recovered from a man aged 25 to 45 who received the YFV17D yellow fever vaccine. CDR3 in amino acids: CATSDFGTQYF. CDR3 bases: TGTGCCACCAGTGATTTCGGTACGCAGTATTTT.